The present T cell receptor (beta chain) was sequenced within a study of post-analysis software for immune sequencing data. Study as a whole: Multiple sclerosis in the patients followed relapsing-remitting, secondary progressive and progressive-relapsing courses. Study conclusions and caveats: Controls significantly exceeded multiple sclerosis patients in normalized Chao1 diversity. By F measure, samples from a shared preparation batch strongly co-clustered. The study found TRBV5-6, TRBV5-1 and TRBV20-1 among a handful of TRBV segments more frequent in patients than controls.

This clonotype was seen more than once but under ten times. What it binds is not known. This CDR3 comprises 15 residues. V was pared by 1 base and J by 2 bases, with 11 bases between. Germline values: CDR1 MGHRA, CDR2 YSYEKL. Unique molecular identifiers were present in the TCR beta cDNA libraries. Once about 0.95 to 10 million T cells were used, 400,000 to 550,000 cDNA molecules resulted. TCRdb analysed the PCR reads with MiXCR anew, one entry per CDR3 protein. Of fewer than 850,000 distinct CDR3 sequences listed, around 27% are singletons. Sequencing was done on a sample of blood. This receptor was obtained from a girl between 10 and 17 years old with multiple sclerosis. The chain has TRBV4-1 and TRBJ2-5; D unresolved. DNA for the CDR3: TGCGCCAGCAGCCAAGCCCCACAAAGTCAAGAGACCCAGTACTTC. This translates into CASSQAPQSQETQYF.